Here is one T cell receptor (beta chain) with its context. Its matching antigen is unknown. Every donor contributed about 10 milliliters of peripheral blood by blood draw. PBMCs numbering at least 6 million were isolated per sample. These data belong to a study of blood T cells in healthy people across ages. Broader study findings: Diversity of TCR beta per million T cells declined in a roughly linear way with age. With unsorted PBMCs, a conclusive comparison of naive versus antigen-experienced cells was not possible.

Germline CDR1 and CDR2: SGDLS and YYNGEE. The CDR3 totals 15 residues. The V and J ends lost 3 bases and 4 bases respectively, with 16 bases between them. It was with a sample-barcoded 5' primer and a J-beta primer mix that a second PCR of roughly 6 to 11 cycles was run. Via MiXCR, TCRdb re-called the 5' RACE reads, giving one row per CDR3 protein. The table includes some 1.6 million distinct CDR3 sequences, around 35% detected once. This receptor was taken from a woman aged 25 to 45 in good health. The sequenced material came from blood. V usage is TRBV9 and J usage is TRBJ1-1; D is possibly TRBD1 (6 bases). The CDR3 is CASSGQGLGATEAFF. CDR3 nucleotide sequence: TGTGCCAGCAGCGGTCAGGGATTGGGGGCCACTGAAGCTTTCTTT.